By frequency in the sample, the clone carrying this T cell receptor beta chain is large (0.1 to 1%). Its antigen is unidentified. Lacking atypia, the adjacent lung had been sampled at least 2 cm away from the tumor margin. This sample is part of a study of T cells in localized non-small cell lung cancer. Assay: immunoSEQ multiplex PCR; the TCRdb copy retains only in-frame clones and omits some. The sample gives 900 to 1,300 clones, roughly a quarter of which show up once; 20% to 25% is in the top ten. Overall study results and limits: Among the top 100 tumor clones, a median about 59 appeared in adjacent lung. Uninvolved adjacent lung had higher T cell clonality than tumor and all other tissues. Because sequencing included only one region (of the tumor), heterogeneity remains possible.

Sequencing used normal lung tissue next to the tumor, obtained before any cancer treatment. The receptor was derived from a man aged 40 to 69 with stage III lung adenocarcinoma.

CDR3 loop: CASSVAGTENTEAFF. The CDR3 DNA is TGTGCCAGCAGCGTGGCCGGGACAGAGAACACTGAAGCTTTCTTT. The chain joins TRBV9 to TRBJ1-1, with 7 nucleotides matching TRBD1. The CDR3 loop spans 15 amino acids. V lost 2 bases to trimming and J lost 1 base; unmatched junction nucleotides: 5. Looked up from germline, CDR1 is SGDLS and CDR2 is YYNGEE.